The entry below gives a single T cell receptor (beta chain) sequence along with its context. Its specificity is not known. 13 Jbeta primers and 60 Vbeta primers were used for the PCR. Libraries were prepared by immunoSEQ multiplex PCR; TCRdb keeps only in-frame clonotypes and omits some of them. The repertoire holds approximately 110,000 clones, with under 80% as singletons. The CDR3 length is 13 residues. The V and J ends lost 0 bases and 8 bases respectively, with 10 bases between them. The germline CDR1 and CDR2 sequences are SGHDN and FVKESK. These data originate in a study of cytomegalovirus exposure and HLA in healthy donors. Study observations and caveats: Per a prior analysis, the majority of TCR beta V segments were productive roughly 87% or roughly 30% of the time.

The TCR comes from a woman between 40 and 55 years old in good health and CMV-seropositive. The material sequenced was PBMCs. The chain has TRBV14 and TRBJ1-1; no clear D. The DNA of the CDR3 is TGTGCCAGCAGCCAAGACGGGGATTTGGAAGCTTTCTTT. Protein: CASSQDGDLEAFF.